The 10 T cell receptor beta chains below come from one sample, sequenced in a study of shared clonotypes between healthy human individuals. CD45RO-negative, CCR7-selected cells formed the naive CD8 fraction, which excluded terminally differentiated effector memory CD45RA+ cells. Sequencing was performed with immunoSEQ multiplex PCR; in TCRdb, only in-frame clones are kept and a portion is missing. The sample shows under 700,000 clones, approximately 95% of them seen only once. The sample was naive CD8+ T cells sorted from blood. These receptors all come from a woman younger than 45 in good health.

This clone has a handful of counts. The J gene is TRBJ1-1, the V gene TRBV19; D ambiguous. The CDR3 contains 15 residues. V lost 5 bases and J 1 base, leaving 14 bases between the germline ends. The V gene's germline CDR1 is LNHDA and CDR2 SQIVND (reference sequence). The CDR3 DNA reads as TGTGCCAGTAGTGGGGTCCCTTCAGGGAACACTGAAGCTTTCTTT. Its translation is CASSGVPSGNTEAFF.

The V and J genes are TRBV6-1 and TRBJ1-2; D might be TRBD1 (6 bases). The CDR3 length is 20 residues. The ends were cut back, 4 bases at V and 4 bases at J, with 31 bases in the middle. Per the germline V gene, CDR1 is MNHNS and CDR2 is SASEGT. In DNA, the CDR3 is TGTGCCAGCAGTGCCCTAGGGATCTGGGGGGCCCCCCCAACCCTCTATGGCTACACCTTC. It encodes CASSALGIWGAPPTLYGYTF.

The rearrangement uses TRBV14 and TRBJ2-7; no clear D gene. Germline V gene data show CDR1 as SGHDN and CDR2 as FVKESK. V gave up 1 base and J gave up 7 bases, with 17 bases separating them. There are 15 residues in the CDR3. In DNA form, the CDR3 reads TGTGCCAGCAGCCAAGGGTGGGGTAGTGGCAGAGAGCAGTACTTC. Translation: CASSQGWGSGREQYF. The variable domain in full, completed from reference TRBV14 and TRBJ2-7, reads EAGVTQFPSHSVIEKGQTVTLRCDPISGHDNLYWYRRVMGKEIKFLLHFVKESKQDESGMPNNRFLAERTGGTYSTLKVQPAELEDSGVYFCASSQGWGSGREQYFGPGTRLTVT.

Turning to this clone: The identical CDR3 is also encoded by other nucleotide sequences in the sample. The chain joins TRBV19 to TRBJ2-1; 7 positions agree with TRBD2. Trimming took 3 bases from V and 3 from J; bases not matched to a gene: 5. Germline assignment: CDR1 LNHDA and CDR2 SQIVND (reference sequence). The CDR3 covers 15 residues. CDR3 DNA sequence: TGTGCCAGTAGTATTTCAGGCGGGAGCTACAATGAGCAGTTCTTC. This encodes CASSISGGSYNEQFF.

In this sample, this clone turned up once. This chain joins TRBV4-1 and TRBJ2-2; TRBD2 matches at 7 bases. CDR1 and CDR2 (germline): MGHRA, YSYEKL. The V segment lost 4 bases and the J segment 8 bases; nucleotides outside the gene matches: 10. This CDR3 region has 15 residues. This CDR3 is CASSLTSAGVGELFF. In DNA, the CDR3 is TGCGCCAGCAGCCTAACTAGCGCGGGAGTTGGGGAGCTGTTTTTT.

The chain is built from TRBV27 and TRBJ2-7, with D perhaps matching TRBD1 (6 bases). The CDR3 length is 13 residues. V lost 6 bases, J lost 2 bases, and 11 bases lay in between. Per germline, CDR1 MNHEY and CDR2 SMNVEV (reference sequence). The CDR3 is CASSRTATYEQYF. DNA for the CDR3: TGTGCCAGCAGCCGGACAGCGACCTACGAGCAGTACTTC.

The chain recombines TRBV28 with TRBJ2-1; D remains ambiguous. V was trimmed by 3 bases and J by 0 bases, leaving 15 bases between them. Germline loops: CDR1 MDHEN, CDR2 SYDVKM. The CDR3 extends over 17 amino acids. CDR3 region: CASSFPTWVDSYNEQFF. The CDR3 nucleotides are TGTGCCAGCAGTTTCCCTACGTGGGTCGACTCCTACAATGAGCAGTTCTTC.

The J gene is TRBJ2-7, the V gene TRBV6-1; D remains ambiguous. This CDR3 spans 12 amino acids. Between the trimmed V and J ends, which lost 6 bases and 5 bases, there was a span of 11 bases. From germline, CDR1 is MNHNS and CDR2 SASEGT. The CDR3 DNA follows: TGTGCCAGCAGCTGGGTTGAGGACGAGCAGTACTTC. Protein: CASSWVEDEQYF.

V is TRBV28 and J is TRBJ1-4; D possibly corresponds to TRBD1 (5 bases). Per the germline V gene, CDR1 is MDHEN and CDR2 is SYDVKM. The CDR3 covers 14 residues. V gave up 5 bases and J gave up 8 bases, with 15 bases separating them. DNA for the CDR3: TGTGCCAGCAGTATGAACCAGGGCCGGGAAAAACTGTTTTTT. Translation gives CASSMNQGREKLFF. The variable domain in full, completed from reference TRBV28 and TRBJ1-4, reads DVKVTQSSRYLVKRTGEKVFLECVQDMDHENMFWYRQDPGLGLRLIYFSYDVKMKEKGDIPEGYSVSREKKERFSLILESASTNQTSMYLCASSMNQGREKLFFGSGTQLSVL.

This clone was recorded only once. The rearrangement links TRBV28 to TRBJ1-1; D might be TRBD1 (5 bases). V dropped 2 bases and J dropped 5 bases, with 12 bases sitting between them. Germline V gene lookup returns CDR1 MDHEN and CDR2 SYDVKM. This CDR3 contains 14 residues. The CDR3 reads CASSLRGGPTEAFF. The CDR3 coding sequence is TGTGCCAGCAGTTTACGGGGGGGACCGACTGAAGCTTTCTTT.